The 4 T cell receptor beta chains presented below share a single source sample, sequenced in a study of blood T cell repertoires in COVID-19. This table comes from immunoSEQ multiplex PCR, and its TCRdb copy is limited to in-frame clones, with some not included. The sample lists about 120,000 clones; around 86% were seen once. The sequencing input was peripheral blood. The source of these receptors is a man aged 80 or over with acute or convalescent COVID-19.

The CDR3 coding sequence is TGTGCCAGCAGCCCGAGTGGGAGGGTCGAAGAGACCCAGTACTTC. Translated, it gives CASSPSGRVEETQYF. The chain links TRBV7-8 to TRBJ2-5, with TRBD2 identical over 7 bases. With 5 bases clipped from V and 3 bases from J, the junction kept 9 bases outside the gene matches. The CDR3 consists of 15 residues. Germline CDR1 SGHVS, CDR2 FQNEAQ.

V gene TRBV5-1 combines with J gene TRBJ2-7, with D possibly matching TRBD2 (6 bases). The CDR3 has 15 residues. The germline V gene has CDR1 SGHRS and CDR2 YFSETQ. V dropped 4 bases and J dropped 5 bases, with 19 bases sitting between them. The CDR3 coding sequence is TGCGCCAGCAGCAACGGGCGAGTAGCGGTCCACGAGCAGTACTTC. The encoded protein is CASSNGRVAVHEQYF.

This chain connects TRBV18 to TRBJ1-2; D is uncertain. V lost 3 bases to trimming and J lost 2 bases, with 7 bases between them. CDR1 and CDR2 from the germline V gene are KGHSH and LQKENI. The CDR3 covers 13 residues. This CDR3 is CASSPAGNYGYTF. CDR3 coding DNA: TGTGCCAGCTCACCGGCAGGCAACTATGGCTACACCTTC. Complete variable domain (other parts from reference TRBV18 and TRBJ1-2): NAGVMQNPRHLVRRRGQEARLRCSPMKGHSHVYWYRQLPEEGLKFMVYLQKENIIDESGMPKERFSAEFPKEGPSILRIQQVVRGDSAAYFCASSPAGNYGYTFGSGTRLTVV.

In this sample, this clone turned up a few times. The chain uses TRBV28 and TRBJ1-2; D possibly corresponds to TRBD1 (6 bases). The CDR3 is made up of 12 amino acids. The ends were cut back, 3 bases at V and 8 bases at J, with 10 bases in the middle. Germline CDR1 and CDR2: MDHEN and SYDVKM. For the CDR3, the DNA is TGTGCCAGCAGTTTTGGGGGCTTCGGCTACACCTTC. It translates to CASSFGGFGYTF.